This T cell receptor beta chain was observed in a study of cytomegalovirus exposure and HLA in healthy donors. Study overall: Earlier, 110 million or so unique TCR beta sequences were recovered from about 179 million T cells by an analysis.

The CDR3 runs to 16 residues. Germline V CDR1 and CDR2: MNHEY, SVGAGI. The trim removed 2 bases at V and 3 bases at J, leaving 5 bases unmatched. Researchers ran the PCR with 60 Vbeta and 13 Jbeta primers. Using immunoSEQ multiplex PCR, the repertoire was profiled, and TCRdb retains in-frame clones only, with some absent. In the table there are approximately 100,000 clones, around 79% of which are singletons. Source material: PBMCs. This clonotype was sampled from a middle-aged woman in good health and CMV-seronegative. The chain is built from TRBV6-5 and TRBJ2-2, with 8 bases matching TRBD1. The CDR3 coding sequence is TGTGCCAGCAGTTACGAGACAGGGGTACACACCGGGGAGCTGTTTTTT. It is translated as CASSYETGVHTGELFF.